This T cell receptor beta chain was identified in a study of blood T cell repertoires in COVID-19. Overall study context: Acute and convalescent COVID-19 samples came from the United States, Italy and Spain. In each case, the material was cDNA or gDNA derived from T cells, B-cell-depleted T cells, or PBMCs.

As handled by the study authors: Reference gene primer amplification yielded estimated nucleated cell counts. Some clones are missing from TCRdb's copy, which holds only in-frame ones; the method was immunoSEQ multiplex PCR. That table furnishes V, J and clone size, whereas the DNA furnished D and trimming. The repertoire holds 230,000 or so clones, with 80% to 85% as singletons. Looked up from germline, CDR1 is MNHEY and CDR2 is SVGEGT. The CDR3 contains 15 residues. The V and J ends lost 4 bases and 2 bases, in that order; junction bases with no gene match: 5. V is TRBV6-2 or TRBV6-3 and J is TRBJ2-3, with 8 bases that match TRBD1. Sequencing was carried out using PBMCs or T cells enriched from blood (not recorded which). The TCR was taken from a man between 45 and 60 years old who had recovered from COVID-19. The CDR3 DNA reads as TGTGCCAGCAGTTTCCGGACAGGGACCACAGATACGCAGTATTTT. Translation: CASSFRTGTTDTQYF.